The 9 T cell receptor beta chains presented below share a single source sample, sequenced in a study of read filtering for tumor transcriptome and immune sequencing. This library used roughly 400 ng RNA and molecular barcoded adaptors spanning alpha/delta and beta/gamma chains. MiXCR, applied by TCRdb to the reads, yields one record per CDR3 protein. In the table there are approximately 5,000 distinct CDR3 sequences, 21% of which are singletons. Sequenced: a population of CD138-negative cells sorted from bone marrow. Receptors originate from a donor aged 40 or older with multiple myeloma.

This clonotype was found many times. The V call is TRBV9, the J call TRBJ2-2; possible D gene TRBD2, 6 bases. The CDR3 consists of 15 residues. V was cut by 0 bases and J by 3 bases, with 9 bases left in between. The germline V gene has CDR1 SGDLS and CDR2 YYNGEE. The DNA of the CDR3 is TGTGCCAGCAGCGTAGGCGGGGAGGACACCGGGGAGCTGTTTTTT. This gives the protein CASSVGGEDTGELFF.

This clonotype came up a few times. It may be a read error: a sequence one base away is much more abundant. The gene calls are TRBV28 and TRBJ1-1, with D possibly matching TRBD1 (5 bases). The germline CDR1 and CDR2 sequences are MDHEN and SYDVKM. The CDR3 is 14 amino acids. The ends were cut back, 9 bases at V and 1 base at J, with 15 bases in the middle. Here the CDR3 reads CARTMGGTNTEAFF. The DNA for the CDR3 is TGTGCCAGAACGATGGGGGGGACGAACACTGAAGCTTTCTTT.

This clonotype was found many times. The rearrangement uses TRBV19 and TRBJ1-5; TRBD1 might be the D (6 bases). V lost 7 bases to trimming and J lost 1 base, with 17 bases between them. Germline assignment: CDR1 LNHDA and CDR2 SQIVND (reference sequence). This CDR3 has 16 residues. The CDR3 reads CASIPTGRLSNQPQHF. For the CDR3, the DNA is TGTGCCAGTATCCCGACAGGTCGTTTGAGCAATCAGCCCCAGCATTTT.

This clonotype was counted ten times or more. This may be a read error: a much more frequent sequence differs by one nucleotide. The rearrangement links TRBV20-1 to TRBJ1-1; 7 bases map to TRBD1. The CDR3 contains 14 residues. CDR1 is DFQATT, CDR2 SNEGSKA, per germline (reference sequence). The CDR3 reads CSASYGRGVTEASF. The CDR3 coding sequence is TGCAGTGCTAGTTATGGCAGGGGGGTGACTGAAGCTTCCTTT.

V usage is TRBV21-1 and J usage is TRBJ2-5. TRBV21-1 is designated a pseudogene. This CDR3 is 15 amino acids long. Here the CDR3 DNA reads TGTGCCAGCAGCCCCATACAGCTATCTCAAGGGACCCAGTACTTC. Translating gives CASSPIQLSQGTQYF.

This clonotype is deemed medium-sized. The chain employs TRBV4-1 and TRBJ1-1, with D possibly TRBD1 on 6 matching bases. V lost 0 bases and J lost 1, with 21 bases in between. CDR3 length: 19 amino acids. The germline CDR1 and CDR2 sequences are MGHRA and YSYEKL. Here the CDR3 reads CASSQDLVLSGHKNTEAFF. CDR3 nucleotides: TGCGCCAGCAGCCAAGATCTCGTCCTATCGGGACACAAGAACACTGAAGCTTTCTTT.

By share of the sample, this clonotype is medium-sized. This chain joins TRBV12-3 or TRBV12-4 and TRBJ1-1; D remains ambiguous. Trimming pared 2 bases from V and 6 bases from J, leaving 7 bases between. The CDR3 loop spans 12 amino acids. CDR3 sequence reads: CASSLIRAEAFF. Here the CDR3 DNA reads TGTGCCAGCAGTTTAATCCGCGCTGAAGCTTTCTTT.

This clonotype was counted at least ten times. The rearrangement uses TRBV6-2 or TRBV6-3 and TRBJ2-5; D is possibly TRBD2 (7 bases). Deletions cut 6 bases from V and 5 bases from J, with 10 bases between. The CDR3 runs to 12 residues. Germline loops: CDR1 MNHEY, CDR2 SVGEGT. DNA for the CDR3: TGTGCCAGCAGACAGGGAGGGGAGACCCAGTACTTC. This encodes CASRQGGETQYF.

The rearrangement joins TRBV20-1 to TRBJ2-1, with 7 bases lining up with TRBD2. Per the germline V gene, CDR1 is DFQATT and CDR2 is SNEGSKA (reference sequence). The CDR3 is 17 amino acids. Trimming removed 5 bases from V and 5 bases from J; junction bases left unmatched: 18. The CDR3 coding sequence is TGCAGTGCTTGGGCCCGGTGGGGGGGGGAGAGGAACAATGAGCAGTTCTTC. As protein: CSAWARWGGERNNEQFF.